The clone carrying this TCR beta chain was detected only a few times. These data belong to a study of shared clonotypes between healthy human individuals. This CDR3 spans 15 amino acids. V gave up 4 bases and J gave up 7 bases, with 19 bases separating them. Germline CDR1 SGHDN, CDR2 FVKESK. Caucasian adults living in Nashville, Tennessee, provided all samples. Negatively enriched CD4+ T cells were divided by CD45RA into naive and memory. Deep-level assay runs were performed. Assay used: immunoSEQ multiplex PCR; TCRdb lists only in-frame clones, some missing. Of roughly 700,000 clones in the sample, roughly 70% were seen once.

The TCR sequence derives from a woman aged 30 to 39 in good health. V usage is TRBV14 and J usage is TRBJ1-2, with D maybe TRBD1 (6 bases). Sequencing was performed on memory CD4+ T cells sorted from blood. Indicated subset: CD45RA-negative fraction. The CDR3 loop reads CASSPLGVRGRGYTF. CDR3 nucleotide sequence: TGTGCCAGCAGCCCCCTCGGGGTCAGGGGACGTGGCTACACCTTC.